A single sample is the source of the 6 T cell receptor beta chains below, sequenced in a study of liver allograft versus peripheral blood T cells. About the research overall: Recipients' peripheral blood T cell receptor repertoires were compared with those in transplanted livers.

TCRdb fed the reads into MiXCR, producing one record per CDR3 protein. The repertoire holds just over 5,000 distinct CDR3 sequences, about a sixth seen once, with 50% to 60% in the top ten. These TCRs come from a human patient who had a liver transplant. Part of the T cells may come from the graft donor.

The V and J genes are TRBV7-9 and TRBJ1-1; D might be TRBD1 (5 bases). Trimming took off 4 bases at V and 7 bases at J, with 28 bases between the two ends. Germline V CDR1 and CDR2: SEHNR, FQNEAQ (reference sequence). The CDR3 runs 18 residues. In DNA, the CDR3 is TGTGCCAGCAGCTCCTCGCGCTTTGGGGGGAATAGAAGTTTTGAAGCTTTCTTT. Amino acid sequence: CASSSSRFGGNRSFEAFF. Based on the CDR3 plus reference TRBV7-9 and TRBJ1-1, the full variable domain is DTGVSQNPRHKITKRGQNVTFRCDPISEHNRLYWYRQTLGQGPEFLTYFQNEAQLEKSRLLSDRFSAERPKGSFSTLEIQRTEQGDSAMYLCASSSSRFGGNRSFEAFFGQGTRLTVV.

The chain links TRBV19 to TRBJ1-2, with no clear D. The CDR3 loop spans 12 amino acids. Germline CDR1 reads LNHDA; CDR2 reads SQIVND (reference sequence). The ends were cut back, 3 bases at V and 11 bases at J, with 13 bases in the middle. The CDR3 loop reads CASSIGPSSYTF. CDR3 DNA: TGTGCCAGTAGTATCGGGCCGAGTAGTTACACCTTC.

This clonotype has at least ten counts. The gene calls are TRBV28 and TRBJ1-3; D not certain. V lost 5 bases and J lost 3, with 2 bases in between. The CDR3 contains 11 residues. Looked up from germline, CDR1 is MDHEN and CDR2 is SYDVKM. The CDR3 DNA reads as TGTGCCAGCAGTAGTGGAAACACCATATATTTT. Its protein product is CASSSGNTIYF.

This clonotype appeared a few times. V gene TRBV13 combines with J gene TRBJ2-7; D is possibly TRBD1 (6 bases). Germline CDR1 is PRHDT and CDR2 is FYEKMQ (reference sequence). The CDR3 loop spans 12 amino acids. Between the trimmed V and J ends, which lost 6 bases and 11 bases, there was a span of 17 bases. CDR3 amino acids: CASSYPSDSKYF. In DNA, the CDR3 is TGTGCCAGCAGTTACCCATCGGACAGCAAGTACTTC.

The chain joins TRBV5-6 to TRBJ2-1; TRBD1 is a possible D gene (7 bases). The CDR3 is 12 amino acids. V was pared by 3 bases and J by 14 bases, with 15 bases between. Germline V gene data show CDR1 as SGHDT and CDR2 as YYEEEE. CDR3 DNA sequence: TGTGCCAGCAGCTGGGGGGACAGTGAAGAGTTCTTC. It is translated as CASSWGDSEEFF.

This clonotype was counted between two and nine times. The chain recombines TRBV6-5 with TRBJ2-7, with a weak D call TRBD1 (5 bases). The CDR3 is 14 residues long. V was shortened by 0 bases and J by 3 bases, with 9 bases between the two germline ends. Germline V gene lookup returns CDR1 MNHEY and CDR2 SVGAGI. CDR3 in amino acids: CASSYSGLIYEQYF. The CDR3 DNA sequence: TGTGCCAGCAGTTACTCGGGGCTCATCTACGAGCAGTACTTC.